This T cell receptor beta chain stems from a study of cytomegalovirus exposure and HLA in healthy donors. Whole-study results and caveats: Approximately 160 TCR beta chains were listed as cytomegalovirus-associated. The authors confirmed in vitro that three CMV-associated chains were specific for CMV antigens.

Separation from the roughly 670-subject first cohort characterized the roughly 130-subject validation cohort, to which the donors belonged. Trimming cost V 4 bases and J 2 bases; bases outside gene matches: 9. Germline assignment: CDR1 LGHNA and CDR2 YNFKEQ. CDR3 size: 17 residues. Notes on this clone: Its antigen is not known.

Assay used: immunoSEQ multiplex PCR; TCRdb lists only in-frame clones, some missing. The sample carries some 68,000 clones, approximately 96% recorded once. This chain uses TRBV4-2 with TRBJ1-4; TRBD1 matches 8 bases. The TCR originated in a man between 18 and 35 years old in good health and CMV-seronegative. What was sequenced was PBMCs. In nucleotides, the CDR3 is TGTGCCAGCAGCCGCCAAACAGGGGGGGGGACTAATGAAAAACTGTTTTTT. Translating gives CASSRQTGGGTNEKLFF.